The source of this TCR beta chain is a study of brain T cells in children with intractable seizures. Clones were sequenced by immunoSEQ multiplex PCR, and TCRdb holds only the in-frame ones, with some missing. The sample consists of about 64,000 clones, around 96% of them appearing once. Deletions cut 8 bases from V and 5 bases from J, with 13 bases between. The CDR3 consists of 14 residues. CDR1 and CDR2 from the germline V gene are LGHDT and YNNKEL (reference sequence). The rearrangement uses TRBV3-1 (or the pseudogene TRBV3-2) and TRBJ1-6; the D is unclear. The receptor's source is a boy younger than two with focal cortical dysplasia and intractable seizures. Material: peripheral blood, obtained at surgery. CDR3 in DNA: TGTGCCAGCGTGTCGTCACAAGATAATTCACCCCTCCACTTT. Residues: CASVSSQDNSPLHF.